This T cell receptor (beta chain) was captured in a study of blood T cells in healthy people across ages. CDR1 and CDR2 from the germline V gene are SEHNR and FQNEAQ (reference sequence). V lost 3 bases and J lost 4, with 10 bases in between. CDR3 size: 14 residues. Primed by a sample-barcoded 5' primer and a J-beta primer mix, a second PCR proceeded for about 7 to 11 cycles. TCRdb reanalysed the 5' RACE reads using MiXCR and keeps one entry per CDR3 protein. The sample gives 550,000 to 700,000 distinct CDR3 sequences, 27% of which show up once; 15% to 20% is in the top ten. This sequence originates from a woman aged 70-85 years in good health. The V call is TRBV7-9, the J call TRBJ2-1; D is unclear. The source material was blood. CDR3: CASSFGRAYNEQFF. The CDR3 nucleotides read TGTGCCAGCAGCTTCGGTCGGGCATACAATGAGCAGTTCTTC.